Sequencing of this TCR beta chain was carried out in a study of T cell responses to AZD1222 COVID-19 vaccine (dated by TCRdb to the early 2020s). The study in broad terms: TCR sequencing was performed for about 250 trial participants, of whom some 200 were given two doses of AZD1222 and approximately 25 were given two doses of MenACWY control vaccine. Trial participants were enrolled into age subgroups of 18-55, 56-69 and 70-plus years, which contained roughly 140, 27 and 60 TCR-sequenced participants, respectively. Study-wide findings and limitations: Reportedly, close to half of the unique spike-specific TCRs recognized epitopes lying outside the regions that are mutated in the B.1.351 and B.1.1.7 variants. In the small 56-69-year group, the increase in depth fell short of significance, most likely because of low power. Only five to seven AZD1222 recipients were SARS-CoV-2 seropositive at baseline, limiting conclusions about previously exposed vaccinees. Because no day 14 peak-response samples were available, the repertoires could be characterized only after the peak T cell response. The vaccine-associated CD4 TCRs covered the entire spike protein, and the dominant responses fell in regions 160-218 and 743-854. Most participants were white British and females outnumbered males, and the authors suggested that clonal diversity may have been underestimated. A significant rise in spike-specific TCR breadth and depth was observed after two AZD1222 doses relative to day 0 and relative to MenACWY recipients.

To note about this clone: The target of this receptor is not known. Nothing much larger sits one base from this clone, and base qualities are not available.

The CDR3 regions of human TCRbeta chains were analyzed by immunosequencing. As for how the authors treated the data: Repertoire TCRs were matched against a reference library of SARS-CoV-2-specific TCRs generated with the MIRA antigen-specificity platform. Breadth was defined as the fraction of unique TCRs that were SARS-CoV-2-associated, and depth was defined as the fraction of total T cells that were SARS-CoV-2-associated. Each spike-specific TCR was assigned to its reactive spike region and to a CD4 or CD8 class using the MIRA data. Log10-transformed breadth and depth values were compared by one-way ANOVA with Sidak's multiple comparisons tests. Not all clones reach the TCRdb copy of this immuneACCESS table, which keeps in-frame sequences only. Checked studies attribute under half of the gap to unresolved V genes and leave the rest unexplained. Clone size and V and J calls were adopted from that table, with D and trimming inferred from the DNA. The sample records about 120,000 clones, around 85% of which are singletons. Jointly, the top ten make up roughly 3.9% of the sample.

Its CDR3 holds 13 amino acids, cysteine through phenylalanine. Only the CDR3 part of the read is kept: 39 bases, read in frame from the first base. The germline V gene yields SGHVS for CDR1 and FQNEAQ for CDR2. Trimming removed 4 bases from V and 2 bases from J, leaving 8 bases between the germline ends. The time point label of this sample denotes: baseline before first vaccination. This specimen's treatment or condition label, interpreted: meningococcal conjugate vaccine given as trial control. The vaccinee samples were drawn from two UK trials, COV001 and COV002, one of which was a single-blind randomized controlled phase 2/3 trial testing AZD1222 (ChAdOx1 nCoV-19) in healthy adults. For TCRbeta chain sequencing, PBMC samples were collected from trial participants at day 0 and at day 28 after the second dose.

This TCR was sampled from an adult in good health. The sample in question was peripheral blood, obtained on day 0 of MenACWY control vaccination. The receptor chain draws on TRBV7-8 and TRBJ2-5, with TRBD1 perhaps the D gene, on 6 matching bases. The DNA sequence is as follows: TGTGCCAGCAGCTCAGGGGAACAAGAGACCCAGTACTTC. This codes for CASSSGEQETQYF.